This TCR beta chain was sequenced during a study of T cell responses to AZD1222 COVID-19 vaccine. Study-level findings and limits: In all cases, repertoires were sampled only after the peak T cell response. Among those given AZD1222, only five to seven were seropositive at baseline. It should be noted that donors were predominantly white British and more often female, and clonal diversity was possibly underestimated. Increases in Spike-specific TCR breadth and depth were seen after two AZD1222 doses.

A word on this clone: Its antigen is undetermined.

The CDR3 has 19 residues. J lost 7 bases, V lost 7 bases, and 24 bases had no gene match. CDR1 and CDR2 from the germline V gene are SGHRS and YFSETQ. Measured with immunoSEQ multiplex PCR; TCRdb has only the in-frame clones, and not every one. The table has tens of thousands of clones, approximately 86% seen once. The sample in question was peripheral blood, obtained on day 0 of AZD1222 vaccination. This TCR was recovered from an adult in good health. The chain has TRBV5-1 and TRBJ2-1, with 9 nucleotides matching TRBD1. The CDR3 DNA is TGCGCCAGCGGGGTGGGGTTCCGGGACAGGGCATTGTCCCCAAATGAGCAGTTCTTC. This sequence encodes CASGVGFRDRALSPNEQFF.